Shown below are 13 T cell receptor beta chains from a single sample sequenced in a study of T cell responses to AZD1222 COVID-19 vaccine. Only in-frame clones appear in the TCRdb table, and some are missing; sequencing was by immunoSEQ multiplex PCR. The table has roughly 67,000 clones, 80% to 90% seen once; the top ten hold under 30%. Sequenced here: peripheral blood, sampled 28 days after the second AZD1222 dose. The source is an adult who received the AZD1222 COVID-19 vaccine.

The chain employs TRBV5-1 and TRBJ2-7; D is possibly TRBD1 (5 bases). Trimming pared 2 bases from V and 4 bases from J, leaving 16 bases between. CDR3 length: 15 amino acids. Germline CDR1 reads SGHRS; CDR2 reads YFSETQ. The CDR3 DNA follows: TGCGCCAGCAGCTTTCTAGGAGTGGGGCCTTACGAGCAGTACTTC. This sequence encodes CASSFLGVGPYEQYF. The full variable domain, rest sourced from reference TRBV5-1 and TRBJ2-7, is KAGVTQTPRYLIKTRGQQVTLSCSPISGHRSVSWYQQTPGQGLQFLFEYFSETQRNKGNFPGRFSGRQFSNSRSEMNVSTLELGDSALYLCASSFLGVGPYEQYFGPGTRLTVT.

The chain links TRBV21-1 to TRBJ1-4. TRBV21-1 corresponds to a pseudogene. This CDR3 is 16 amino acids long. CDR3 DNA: TGTGCCAGCAGCCTTAGGAGGGTCAGGGGAAATGAAAAACTGTTTTTT. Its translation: CASSLRRVRGNEKLFF.

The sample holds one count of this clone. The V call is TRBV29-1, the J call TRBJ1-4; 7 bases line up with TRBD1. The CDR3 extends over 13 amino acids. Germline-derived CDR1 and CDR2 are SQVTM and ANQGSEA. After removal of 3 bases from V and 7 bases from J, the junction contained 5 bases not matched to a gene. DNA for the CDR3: TGCAGCGTTGACAAGGGGGCGGGTGAAAAACTGTTTTTT. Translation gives CSVDKGAGEKLFF. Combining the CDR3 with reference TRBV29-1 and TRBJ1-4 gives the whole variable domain SAVISQKPSRDICQRGTSLTIQCQVDSQVTMMFWYRQQPGQSLTLIATANQGSEATYESGFVIDKFPISRPNLTFSTLTVSNMSPEDSSIYLCSVDKGAGEKLFFGSGTQLSVL.

As DNA, the CDR3 is TGTGCCAGCAGCCAGGAATTGCCCCAGCATTTT. This translates into CASSQELPQHF. The chain is built from TRBV28 and TRBJ1-5; D gene ambiguous. CDR1 and CDR2 from the germline V gene are MDHEN and SYDVKM. The CDR3 runs to 11 residues. V lost 6 bases to trimming and J lost 9 bases, with 9 bases between them.

CDR3 sequence reads: CASSLQASAFF. The CDR3 coding sequence is TGTGCCAGCAGCCTACAGGCTTCAGCTTTCTTT. The V call is TRBV11-2, the J call TRBJ1-1; maybe TRBD1 (5 bases). Germline loops: CDR1 SGHAT, CDR2 FQNNGV. The CDR3 spans 11 residues. V was pared by 5 bases and J by 10 bases, with 11 bases between. The variable domain in full, completed from reference TRBV11-2 and TRBJ1-1, reads EAGVAQSPRYKIIEKRQSVAFWCNPISGHATLYWYQQILGQGPKLLIQFQNNGVVDDSQLPKDRFSAERLKGVDSTLKIQPAKLEDSAVYLCASSLQASAFFGQGTRLTVV.

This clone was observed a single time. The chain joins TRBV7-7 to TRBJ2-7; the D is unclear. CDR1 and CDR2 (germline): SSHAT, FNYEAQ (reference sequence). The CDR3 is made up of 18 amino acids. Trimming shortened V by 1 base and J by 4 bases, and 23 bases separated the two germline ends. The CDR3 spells CASSLDSYHRPTRYEQYF. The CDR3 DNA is TGTGCCAGCAGCTTAGACTCCTACCACCGTCCTACCAGGTACGAGCAGTACTTC.

The CDR3 coding sequence is TGCGCCAGCAGCCCCCGGACTAGCGGGACCAATGAGCAGTTCTTC. Encoded protein: CASSPRTSGTNEQFF. The rearrangement joins TRBV5-1 to TRBJ2-1; 12 nucleotides match TRBD2. Looked up from germline, CDR1 is SGHRS and CDR2 is YFSETQ. CDR3 length: 15 amino acids. V lost 4 bases, J lost 6 bases, and 5 bases stayed unmatched.

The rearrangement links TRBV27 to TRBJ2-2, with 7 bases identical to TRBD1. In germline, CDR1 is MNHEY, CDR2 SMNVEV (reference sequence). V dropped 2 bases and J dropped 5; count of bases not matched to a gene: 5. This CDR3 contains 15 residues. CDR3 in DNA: TGTGCCAGCAGTTTAACCGGGACAGTGACCGGGGAGCTGTTTTTT. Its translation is CASSLTGTVTGELFF.

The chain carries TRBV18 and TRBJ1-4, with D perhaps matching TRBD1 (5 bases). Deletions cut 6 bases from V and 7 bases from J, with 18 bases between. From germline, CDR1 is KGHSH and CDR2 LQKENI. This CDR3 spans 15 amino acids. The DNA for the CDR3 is TGTGCCAGCTCTCCTATACAGGAAAGAAGTGAAAAACTGTTTTTT. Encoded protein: CASSPIQERSEKLFF.

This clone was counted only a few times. CDR3 sequence reads: CASSHPGLAGDVEQYF. The CDR3 region has the DNA TGTGCCAGCAGCCATCCCGGACTAGCGGGAGATGTGGAGCAGTACTTC. The chain has TRBV4-2 and TRBJ2-7; TRBD2 aligns across 13 bases. The CDR3 is 16 amino acids. J was trimmed by 7 bases and V by 3 bases; bases with no gene match: 9. In germline, CDR1 is LGHNA, CDR2 YNFKEQ.

In DNA, the CDR3 is TGTGCCAGCAGCCTCTGGTCTGGTAACACTGAAGCTTTCTTT. It encodes CASSLWSGNTEAFF. J is TRBJ1-1 and V is TRBV9; D not resolved. The germline CDR1 and CDR2 sequences are SGDLS and YYNGEE. CDR3 length equals 14 residues. The ends were cut back, 4 bases at V and 2 bases at J, with 12 bases in the middle.

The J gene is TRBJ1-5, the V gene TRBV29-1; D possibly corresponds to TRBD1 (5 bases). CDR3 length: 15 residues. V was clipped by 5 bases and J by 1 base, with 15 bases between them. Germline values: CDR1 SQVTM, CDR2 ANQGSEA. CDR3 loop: CSVSGVAGSNQPQHF. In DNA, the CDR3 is TGCAGCGTTAGTGGCGTAGCAGGGAGCAATCAGCCCCAGCATTTT. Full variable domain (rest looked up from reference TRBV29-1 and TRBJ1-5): SAVISQKPSRDICQRGTSLTIQCQVDSQVTMMFWYRQQPGQSLTLIATANQGSEATYESGFVIDKFPISRPNLTFSTLTVSNMSPEDSSIYLCSVSGVAGSNQPQHFGDGTRLSIL.

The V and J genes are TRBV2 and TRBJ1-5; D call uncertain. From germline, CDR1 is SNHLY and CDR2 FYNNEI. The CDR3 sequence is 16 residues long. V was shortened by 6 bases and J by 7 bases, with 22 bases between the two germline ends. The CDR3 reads CASRGARRAPPQPQHF. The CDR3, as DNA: TGTGCCAGCAGAGGCGCCCGACGTGCCCCCCCGCAGCCCCAGCATTTT.